This T cell receptor beta chain was captured in a study of cytomegalovirus exposure and HLA in healthy donors. Study-wide findings and caveats: DRB1 showed the most TCR associations and HLA-C the fewest in a later analysis, as rates varied by HLA locus. One cluster of highly shared sequence variants probably arose as a sequencing artifact. Segments of the TCR beta V type were, in most cases, productive about 90% or about 30% of the time in an earlier analysis.

60 Vbeta and 13 Jbeta primers were used in PCR. Assay: immunoSEQ multiplex PCR; the TCRdb copy retains only in-frame clones and omits some. The sample holds some 200,000 clones. Looked up from germline, CDR1 is MNHEY and CDR2 is SVGAGI. The germline V and J ends were trimmed by 5 bases and 4 bases, with 11 bases remaining between them. The CDR3 consists of 13 residues. Details on this clone: Its antigen is not known.

The receptor comes from a girl under 10 years old in good health and CMV-seropositive. The chain couples TRBV6-5 to TRBJ1-1; no reliable D call. The sequenced sample was PBMCs. The DNA for the CDR3 is TGTGCCAGCAGTGAGCCCGGGGTCACTGAAGCTTTCTTT. Its protein is CASSEPGVTEAFF.